This T cell receptor (beta chain) is drawn from a study of CD8+ T cells in alopecia areata. General study points: Lesional scalp displayed greater clonality than normal scalp, most notably in alopecia totalis/universalis.

The table lists this clone with a few counts. Its antigen remains unidentified. This sample includes further DNA sequences coding for the same CDR3. CDR1 is SQVTM and CDR2 is ANQGSEA in the germline V gene. With 6 bases removed from V and 4 bases from J, the gap between germline ends came to 9 bases. There are 11 residues in the CDR3. Treatment noted: oral pan-JAK inhibitor, 5-10 mg twice daily. Extracted RNA was reverse transcribed into cDNA, the sequencing template. TCRdb's table, derived via immunoSEQ multiplex PCR, lists solely in-frame clones and lacks some. Among over 150,000 clones listed, roughly three fifths were seen once.

The rearrangement joins TRBV29-1 to TRBJ1-2; D might be TRBD1 (5 bases). The sequences come from CD8+ T cells sorted from blood, collected at week 24, from a patient treated with tofacitinib. The receptor was isolated from a human donor with alopecia areata. The CDR3 region has the DNA TGCAGCGTCCAAGGGGCCTATGGCTACACCTTC. Translating gives CSVQGAYGYTF.